Listed here are 15 T cell receptor beta chains from one sample, sequenced in a study of blood T cell repertoires in COVID-19. Only in-frame clones appear in the TCRdb table, and some are missing; sequencing was by immunoSEQ multiplex PCR. The table has some 78,000 clones, roughly 86% seen once. The sample was peripheral blood. Receptor source: a man aged 50 to 60 with active or convalescent COVID-19.

The sample holds a few counts of this clone. The chain carries TRBV7-8 and TRBJ1-5, with D perhaps TRBD1 (5 bases). The CDR3 is made up of 14 amino acids. The V end lost 5 bases, the J end lost 9 bases, and 17 bases lay between the germline ends. Germline V gene sequence: CDR1 SGHVS, CDR2 FQNEAQ. DNA of the CDR3: TGTGCCAGCAGCCCTAGGACGGATACAGGGCCCCAGCATTTT. Its translation is CASSPRTDTGPQHF.

The V and J genes are TRBV10-2 and TRBJ1-5, with D possibly being TRBD1 (5 bases). This CDR3 spans 15 amino acids. Trimming took off 9 bases at V and 5 bases at J, with 20 bases between the two ends. CDR1 is WSHSY, CDR2 SAAADI, per germline. DNA for the CDR3: TGCGCCAGGAGAATCGGGCAGGGAAACGATCAGCCCCAGCATTTT. Residues: CARRIGQGNDQPQHF.

The gene calls are TRBV12-3 or TRBV12-4 and TRBJ1-1; D not resolved. The CDR3 consists of 13 residues. Trimming removed 8 bases at V and 4 bases at J, with 14 bases between. The CDR3 here is CASGRAPLTEAFF. Written as DNA, the CDR3 is TGTGCCAGCGGGAGGGCACCTCTCACTGAAGCTTTCTTT.

This clone has just one count. The chain couples TRBV11-2 to TRBJ2-5; no definite D call. CDR1 is SGHAT, CDR2 FQNNGV, per germline. The V end was cut by 0 bases, the J end by 5 bases, with 10 bases between. The CDR3 is made up of 14 amino acids. The CDR3 sequence: CASSLEPGGETQYF. In DNA, the CDR3 is TGTGCCAGCAGCTTAGAACCAGGTGGGGAGACCCAGTACTTC.

DNA for the CDR3: TGTGCCAGTCGACAGGGGGCGCTTAATGGCTACACCTTC. This translates into CASRQGALNGYTF. The gene calls are TRBV25-1 and TRBJ1-2, with 10 bases that match TRBD1. The CDR3 has 13 residues. Trimming at V came to 9 bases and at J to 6 bases, leaving 7 bases not matched to a gene. Per the germline V gene, CDR1 is MGHDK and CDR2 is SYGVNS.

The chain has TRBV15 and TRBJ1-3; no clear D gene. Germline loops: CDR1 LNHNV, CDR2 YYDKDF (reference sequence). The CDR3 is made up of 16 amino acids. Trimming shortened V by 0 bases and J by 0 bases, and 9 bases separated the two germline ends. In DNA, the CDR3 is TGTGCCACCAGCAGAGAGTCCGGGAGCTCTGGAAACACCATATATTTT. Its translation is CATSRESGSSGNTIYF. The whole variable domain, remainder taken from reference TRBV15 and TRBJ1-3, is DAMVIQNPRYQVTQFGKPVTLSCSQTLNHNVMYWYQQKSSQAPKLLFHYYDKDFNNEADTPDNFQSRRPNTSFCFLDIRSPGLGDTAMYLCATSRESGSSGNTIYFGEGSWLTVV.

The V gene is TRBV5-1, the J gene TRBJ2-2; D may be TRBD2 (5 bases). CDR3 length: 15 residues. CDR1 and CDR2 from the germline V gene are SGHRS and YFSETQ. V was shortened by 4 bases and J by 1 base, with 11 bases between the two germline ends. CDR3 loop: CASSEGAMNTGELFF. CDR3 sequence (DNA): TGCGCCAGCAGCGAGGGAGCCATGAACACCGGGGAGCTGTTTTTT.

The chain recombines TRBV30 with TRBJ2-1; D remains unclear. The CDR3 is 13 amino acids. V was cut by 0 bases and J by 4 bases, with 7 bases left in between. Looked up from germline, CDR1 is GTSNPN and CDR2 is SVGIG (reference sequence). The CDR3 DNA is TGTGCCTGGAGTGTACAGTGTTACAATGAGCAGTTCTTC. Its translation: CAWSVQCYNEQFF. Full variable domain (rest looked up from reference TRBV30 and TRBJ2-1): SQTIHQWPATLVQPVGSPLSLECTVEGTSNPNLYWYRQAAGRGLQLLFYSVGIGQISSEVPQNLSASRPQDRQFILSSKKLLLSDSGFYLCAWSVQCYNEQFFGPGTRLTVL.

In DNA, the CDR3 is TGTGCCAGCAGCTTGGACGGGGTGAGCTCCTACGAGCAGTACTTC. Protein product: CASSLDGVSSYEQYF. The chain recombines TRBV5-4 with TRBJ2-7; D is perhaps TRBD2 (5 bases). This CDR3 region has 15 residues. Germline V gene lookup returns CDR1 SGHNT and CDR2 YYREEE (reference sequence). The ends were cut back, 0 bases at V and 0 bases at J, with 10 bases in the middle.

The chain links TRBV18 to TRBJ2-3; 13 nucleotides line up with TRBD2. V lost 5 bases, J lost 4 bases, and 6 bases stayed unmatched. CDR1 and CDR2 (germline): KGHSH, LQKENI. The CDR3 runs to 16 residues. CDR3 DNA sequence: TGTGCCAGCTCATCCGGGACTAGCGGGGTGGCAGATACGCAGTATTTT. It is translated as CASSSGTSGVADTQYF.

The chain joins TRBV13 to TRBJ2-3; 15 bases are a match to TRBD2. CDR1 is PRHDT, CDR2 FYEKMQ, per germline (reference sequence). The CDR3 contains 19 residues. J lost 5 bases, V lost 4 bases, and 13 bases had no gene match. This CDR3 is CASSSRTSGGALAQDTQYF. CDR3 bases: TGTGCCAGCAGCTCACGGACTAGCGGGGGGGCCCTTGCCCAAGATACGCAGTATTTT. Based on the CDR3 plus reference TRBV13 and TRBJ2-3, the full variable domain is AAGVIQSPRHLIKEKRETATLKCYPIPRHDTVYWYQQGPGQDPQFLISFYEKMQSDKGSIPDRFSAQQFSDYHSELNMSSLELGDSALYFCASSSRTSGGALAQDTQYFGPGTRLTVL.

V usage is TRBV30 and J usage is TRBJ1-6; the match to TRBD1 covers 7 bases. V was pared by 5 bases and J by 9 bases, with 7 bases of the junction left unmatched. This CDR3 has 13 residues. Germline CDR1 GTSNPN, CDR2 SVGIG (reference sequence). The CDR3 is CAWDRALSSPLHF. DNA of the CDR3: TGTGCCTGGGACAGGGCCTTGAGTTCACCCCTCCACTTT.

The rearrangement uses TRBV5-4 and TRBJ2-5, with TRBD2 matching over 7 bases. In germline, CDR1 is SGHNT, CDR2 YYREEE (reference sequence). Losses at the gene ends were 3 bases for V and 3 bases for J; bases not matched to a gene: 11. CDR3 size: 16 residues. CDR3 sequence (DNA): TGTGCCAGCAGCTACGGGACTACCAATTCCAAAGAGACCCAGTACTTC. It yields the protein CASSYGTTNSKETQYF.

The J gene is TRBJ2-1, the V gene TRBV4-2; 15 bases align to TRBD2. Germline CDR1 LGHNA, CDR2 YNFKEQ. V lost 5 bases to trimming and J lost 1 base; unmatched junction nucleotides: 6. The CDR3 is 18 amino acids. CDR3 sequence: CASSWTSGGAGSYNEQFF. The CDR3 nucleotides are TGTGCCAGCAGCTGGACTAGCGGGGGGGCCGGTTCCTACAATGAGCAGTTCTTC.

The V call is TRBV9, the J call TRBJ1-4; 8 positions agree with TRBD1. CDR3 size: 16 residues. Trimming took 4 bases from V and 3 from J; bases not matched to a gene: 8. Germline V gives CDR1 SGDLS, CDR2 YYNGEE. CDR3 amino acids: CASSQDRASPNEKLFF. Here the CDR3 DNA reads TGTGCCAGCAGCCAGGACAGGGCATCCCCTAATGAAAAACTGTTTTTT.